This T cell receptor (beta chain) originates from a study of identical twins. Using its own MiXCR run on the 5' RACE reads, TCRdb lists one record per CDR3 protein. Among some 1,700,000 distinct CDR3 sequences listed, more than 30% were seen once. V lost 3 bases to trimming and J lost 5 bases, with 6 bases between them. This CDR3 contains 12 residues. Germline V gene lookup returns CDR1 SGHRS and CDR2 YFSETQ. This TCR derives from a newborn girl in good health. The sample consisted of cord blood. This sequence joins TRBV5-1 and TRBJ2-1, with D unclear. This CDR3 reads CASSSKNNEQFF. As DNA, the CDR3 is TGCGCCAGCAGCTCGAAGAACAATGAGCAGTTCTTC.